Below are 25 T cell receptor beta chains sequenced from a single sample in a study of shared clonotypes between healthy human individuals. Assay used: immunoSEQ multiplex PCR; TCRdb lists only in-frame clones, some missing. The profile covers about a million clones, with around 75% appearing a single time and nearly 1.5% taken by the ten largest. Sequencing used memory CD4+ T cells sorted from blood. Documented subset: CD45RA-negative fraction. The receptors shown here come from a man aged 18 to 29 in good health.

J is TRBJ1-3 and V is TRBV6-1; D unclear. Germline V lookup: CDR1 MNHNS, CDR2 SASEGT. The CDR3 contains 15 residues. V was pared by 4 bases and J by 0 bases, with 10 bases between. Here the CDR3 DNA reads TGTGCCAGCAGTGGCCGCGGCACCTCTGGAAACACCATATATTTT. It translates to CASSGRGTSGNTIYF.

This clone occurred once. V is TRBV5-4 and J is TRBJ1-4, with 7 bases identical to TRBD1. V dropped 4 bases and J dropped 2; count of bases not matched to a gene: 8. The CDR3 has 16 residues. Germline loops: CDR1 SGHNT, CDR2 YYREEE (reference sequence). The CDR3 DNA is TGTGCCAGCAGCCAAGACAGGGTCGGGACTAATGAAAAACTGTTTTTT. Protein sequence: CASSQDRVGTNEKLFF.

The chain recombines TRBV11-2 with TRBJ2-7, with 10 bases matching TRBD2. CDR1 is SGHAT and CDR2 is FQNNGV in the germline V gene. The CDR3 runs to 15 residues. V was clipped by 3 bases and J by 2 bases; unmatched bases: 4. The CDR3 protein is CASSFQAGGPYEQYF. The CDR3 DNA reads TGTGCCAGCAGCTTTCAAGCGGGAGGGCCCTACGAGCAGTACTTC.

The J gene is TRBJ1-3, the V gene TRBV6-5, with a weak D call TRBD1 (6 bases). The V and J ends lost 7 bases and 3 bases respectively, with 10 bases between them. The V gene's germline CDR1 is MNHEY and CDR2 SVGAGI. This CDR3 comprises 13 residues. CDR3 amino acids: CASTQTGGNTIYF. CDR3 coding DNA: TGTGCCAGCACTCAGACAGGTGGAAACACCATATATTTT.

This rearrangement joins TRBV4-1 to TRBJ2-1, with 7 bases aligning to TRBD2. The CDR3 covers 15 residues. Germline CDR1 MGHRA, CDR2 YSYEKL. The V gene end was trimmed by 1 base and the J gene end by 6 bases; junction bases not matched to a gene: 6. The CDR3 coding sequence is TGCGCCAGCAGCCAAGGGGCGGGAGCGGGCAATGAGCAGTTCTTC. This sequence encodes CASSQGAGAGNEQFF.

This chain joins TRBV28 and TRBJ2-7, with D perhaps matching TRBD1 or TRBD2 (5 bases each). The V end lost 6 bases, the J end lost 2 bases, and 17 bases lay between the germline ends. Germline assignment: CDR1 MDHEN and CDR2 SYDVKM. The CDR3 has 15 amino acids. CDR3 DNA sequence: TGTGCCAGCAGCCGGAGCGGCAGGGTAACCTACGAGCAGTACTTC. This sequence encodes CASSRSGRVTYEQYF.

V is TRBV2 and J is TRBJ2-7, with 8 bases lining up with TRBD1. This CDR3 has 15 residues. The germline CDR1 and CDR2 sequences are SNHLY and FYNNEI. Losses at the gene ends were 2 bases for V and 6 bases for J; bases not matched to a gene: 9. The CDR3 coding sequence is TGTGCCAGCAGTGAACGACAGGGGAAGGGCTCCGAGCAGTACTTC. It encodes CASSERQGKGSEQYF. The variable domain in full, with the rest retrieved from reference TRBV2 and TRBJ2-7, is EPEVTQTPSHQVTQMGQEVILRCVPISNHLYFYWYRQILGQKVEFLVSFYNNEISEKSEIFDDQFSVERPDGSNFTLKIRSTKLEDSAMYFCASSERQGKGSEQYFGPGTRLTVT.

This chain uses TRBV19 with TRBJ2-2; TRBD1 agrees at 11 bases. The V and J ends lost 3 bases and 0 bases, in that order; junction bases with no gene match: 9. The V gene's germline CDR1 is LNHDA and CDR2 SQIVND (reference sequence). This CDR3 region has 19 residues. The CDR3 here is CASSISFWDRGSNTGELFF. CDR3 sequence (DNA): TGTGCCAGTAGTATCTCGTTTTGGGACAGGGGGTCGAACACCGGGGAGCTGTTTTTT.

This chain links TRBV9 with TRBJ2-7; 11 nucleotides agree with TRBD2. Germline-derived CDR1 and CDR2 are SGDLS and YYNGEE. The CDR3 sequence is 13 residues long. The V and J ends lost 3 bases and 7 bases, in that order; junction bases with no gene match: 3. The chain's CDR3 is CASSGRLAGEQYF. The CDR3 nucleotides are TGTGCCAGCAGCGGGAGACTAGCGGGAGAGCAGTACTTC.

Only one count was recorded for this clone. The genes are TRBV30 and TRBJ2-7, with D possibly being TRBD1 (6 bases). CDR1 is GTSNPN and CDR2 is SVGIG in the germline V gene (reference sequence). V lost 0 bases to trimming and J lost 4 bases, with 16 bases between them. The CDR3 length is 15 residues. As DNA, the CDR3 is TGTGCCTGGAGTGTCCCTACTTGGGGGCAGTACGAGCAGTACTTC. Its protein is CAWSVPTWGQYEQYF.

CDR3 DNA: TGTGCCAGCAGCACGACAGGGGCTCACGAGCAGTACTTC. It codes for CASSTTGAHEQYF. This sequence joins TRBV6-6 and TRBJ2-7; 8 bases map to TRBD1. V was clipped by 6 bases and J by 5 bases; unmatched bases: 6. Germline V gives CDR1 MNHNY, CDR2 SVGAGI (reference sequence). The CDR3 spans 13 residues.

This clone was seen once. V and J are TRBV29-1 and TRBJ2-7; perhaps TRBD1 as D (6 bases). Germline V gene sequence: CDR1 SQVTM, CDR2 ANQGSEA. Between the trimmed V and J ends, which lost 2 bases and 5 bases, there was a span of 10 bases. This CDR3 comprises 12 residues. This chain's CDR3 is CSVEQGSNEQYF. The DNA for the CDR3 is TGCAGCGTTGAACAGGGGTCGAACGAGCAGTACTTC.

This chain links TRBV6-1 with TRBJ2-3, with D possibly TRBD2 on 5 matching bases. The V end lost 6 bases, the J end lost 8 bases, and 12 bases lay between the germline ends. The length of the CDR3 is 12 residues. CDR1 is MNHNS, CDR2 SASEGT, per germline. The CDR3 nucleotides are TGTGCCAGCAGGAGGGATATCGGTACGCAGTATTTT. Translated: CASRRDIGTQYF.

The chain has TRBV6-5 and TRBJ1-2, with D hard to call. The CDR3 has 14 amino acids. Germline lookup yields CDR1 MNHEY and CDR2 SVGAGI. The germline V and J ends were trimmed by 4 bases and 4 bases, with 13 bases remaining between them. In DNA form, the CDR3 reads TGTGCCAGCAGTTTTGATGAGGGTAGCTATGGCTACACCTTC. Its protein product is CASSFDEGSYGYTF.

This clone has just one count. In nucleotides, the CDR3 is TGTGCCAGCAGATTAGCGGTGAGCTCCTACAATGAGCAGTTCTTC. This encodes CASRLAVSSYNEQFF. The chain employs TRBV2 and TRBJ2-1; possible D gene TRBD2, 6 bases. CDR3 length equals 15 residues. Germline loops: CDR1 SNHLY, CDR2 FYNNEI. V was trimmed by 6 bases and J by 0 bases, leaving 12 bases between them.

Notes on this clone: Other DNA sequences in the same sample also yield this CDR3. The chain recombines TRBV9 with TRBJ2-5, with a possible D match to TRBD2 (5 bases). Germline CDR1 and CDR2: SGDLS and YYNGEE. V was clipped by 1 base and J by 5 bases, with 9 bases between them. The CDR3 is 13 amino acids. CDR3 coding DNA: TGTGCCAGCAGCGTATCGGGGTGGGAGACCCAGTACTTC. This encodes CASSVSGWETQYF.

The J gene is TRBJ1-2, the V gene TRBV6-5; 9 nucleotides align to TRBD1. The V and J ends lost 2 bases and 8 bases, in that order; junction bases with no gene match: 9. The CDR3 has 15 residues. Germline lookup yields CDR1 MNHEY and CDR2 SVGAGI. For the CDR3, the DNA is TGTGCCAGCAGTTACGGGACAGGGTGGCCCTGGGGCTACACCTTC. Protein sequence: CASSYGTGWPWGYTF.

The chain uses TRBV9 and TRBJ1-6; TRBD1 is a possible D gene (6 bases). Trimming left V 1 base short and J 7 bases short, with 12 bases between. Germline-derived CDR1 and CDR2 are SGDLS and YYNGEE. The CDR3 sequence is 15 residues long. CDR3 sequence reads: CASSVMGGGNSPLHF. CDR3 DNA: TGTGCCAGCAGCGTAATGGGGGGCGGGAATTCACCCCTCCACTTT.

J is TRBJ2-3 and V is TRBV5-4; 7 nucleotides align to TRBD1. Germline V lookup: CDR1 SGHNT, CDR2 YYREEE (reference sequence). The V and J ends lost 2 bases and 2 bases, in that order; junction bases with no gene match: 5. CDR3 size: 15 residues. In nucleotides, the CDR3 is TGTGCCAGCAGCTTCCCGGGACAGTTCACAGATACGCAGTATTTT. It codes for CASSFPGQFTDTQYF.

This clone was counted many times. V is TRBV7-2 and J is TRBJ2-7; 8 bases fit TRBD1. This CDR3 contains 16 residues. The germline V gene has CDR1 SGHTA and CDR2 FQGNSA. Unmatched junction bases numbered 8, after V lost 1 base and J lost 3 bases. Here the CDR3 DNA reads TGTGCCAGCAGCTTAGTTGGGACAGGAAAGATCTACGAGCAGTACTTC. Translation: CASSLVGTGKIYEQYF.

This sequence joins TRBV30 and TRBJ2-6; D perhaps matches TRBD1 (6 bases). The CDR3 runs 15 residues. The germline V gene has CDR1 GTSNPN and CDR2 SVGIG (reference sequence). V was trimmed by 4 bases and J by 1 base, leaving 11 bases between them. CDR3 bases: TGTGCCTGGACTCCCCAGGGGTCTGGGGCCAACGTCCTGACTTTC. This encodes CAWTPQGSGANVLTF.

The V call is TRBV5-4, the J call TRBJ2-3; 11 bases are shared with TRBD2. The CDR3 is 14 amino acids. With V trimmed by 5 bases and J by 2 bases, 1 base remained unmatched. Germline CDR1 SGHNT, CDR2 YYREEE (reference sequence). The CDR3 protein is CASRGLAVTDTQYF. In DNA, the CDR3 is TGTGCCAGCAGGGGACTAGCGGTCACAGATACGCAGTATTTT. Filled out from reference TRBV5-4 and TRBJ2-3, the complete variable domain reads ETGVTQSPTHLIKTRGQQVTLRCSSQSGHNTVSWYQQALGQGPQFIFQYYREEENGRGNFPPRFSGLQFPNYSSELNVNALELDDSALYLCASRGLAVTDTQYFGPGTRLTVL.

This clone came up a few times. The identical CDR3 is also encoded by other nucleotide sequences in the sample. The chain has TRBV29-1 and TRBJ2-6; D unresolved. V lost 4 bases, J lost 0 bases, and 1 base lay in between. Germline CDR1 is SQVTM and CDR2 is ANQGSEA. This CDR3 is 12 amino acids long. The CDR3 sequence is CSVGSGANVLTF. In nucleotides, the CDR3 is TGCAGCGTTGGCTCTGGGGCCAACGTCCTGACTTTC.

The chain combines TRBV25-1 with TRBJ2-1; D gene ambiguous. The length of the CDR3 is 16 residues. V lost 5 bases and J 5 bases, leaving 19 bases between the germline ends. From germline, CDR1 is MGHDK and CDR2 SYGVNS. The CDR3 DNA is TGTGCCAGCAGTTCGAAGGCGGCCTTGATCCACAATGAGCAGTTCTTC. It translates to CASSSKAALIHNEQFF. Full variable domain (outside the CDR3, taken from reference TRBV25-1 and TRBJ2-1): EADIYQTPRYLVIGTGKKITLECSQTMGHDKMYWYQQDPGMELHLIHYSYGVNSTEKGDLSSESTVSRIRTEHFPLTLESARPSHTSQYLCASSSKAALIHNEQFFGPGTRLTVL.

This chain connects TRBV5-1 to TRBJ2-7, with TRBD2 matching 12 bases. There are 17 residues in the CDR3. With V trimmed by 0 bases and J by 4 bases, 8 bases remained unmatched. Per germline, CDR1 SGHRS and CDR2 YFSETQ. DNA for the CDR3: TGCGCCAGCAGCTTGGTGACTAGCGGGAGAGGTATGTACGAGCAGTACTTC. Residues: CASSLVTSGRGMYEQYF.